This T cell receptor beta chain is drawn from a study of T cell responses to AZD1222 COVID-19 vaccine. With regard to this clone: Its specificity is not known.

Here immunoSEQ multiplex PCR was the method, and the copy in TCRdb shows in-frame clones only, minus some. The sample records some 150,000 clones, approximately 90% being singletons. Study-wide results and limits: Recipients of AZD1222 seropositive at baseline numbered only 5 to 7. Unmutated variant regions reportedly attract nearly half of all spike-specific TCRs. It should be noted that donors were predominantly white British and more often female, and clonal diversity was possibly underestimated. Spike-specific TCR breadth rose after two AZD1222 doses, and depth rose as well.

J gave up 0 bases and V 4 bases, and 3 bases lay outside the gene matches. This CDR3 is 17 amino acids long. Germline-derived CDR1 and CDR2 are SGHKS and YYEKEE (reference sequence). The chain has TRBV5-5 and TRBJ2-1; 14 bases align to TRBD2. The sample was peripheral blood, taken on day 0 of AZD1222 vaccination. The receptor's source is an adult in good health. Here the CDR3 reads CASSPGTSGSSYNEQFF. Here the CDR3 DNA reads TGTGCCAGCAGCCCTGGGACTAGCGGGAGCTCCTACAATGAGCAGTTCTTC.